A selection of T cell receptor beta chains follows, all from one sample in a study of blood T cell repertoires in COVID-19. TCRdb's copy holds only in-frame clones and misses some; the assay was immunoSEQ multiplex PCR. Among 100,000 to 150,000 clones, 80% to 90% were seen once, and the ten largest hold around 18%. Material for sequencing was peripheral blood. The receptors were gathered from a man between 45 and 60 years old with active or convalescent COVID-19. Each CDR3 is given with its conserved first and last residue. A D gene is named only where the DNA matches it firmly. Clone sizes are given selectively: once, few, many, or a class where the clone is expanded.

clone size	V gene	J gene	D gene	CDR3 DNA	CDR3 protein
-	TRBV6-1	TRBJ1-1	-	TGTGCCAGCAGTGAAACTTCTTTCGTGGTGCGGAACACTGAAGCTTTCTTT	CASSETSFVVRNTEAFF
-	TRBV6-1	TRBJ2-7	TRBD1	TGTGCCAGCAGTGAAAAGGGACAGGGTTCCATCTCCTACGAGCAGTACTTC	CASSEKGQGSISYEQYF
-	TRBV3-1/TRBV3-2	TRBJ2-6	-	TGTGCCAGCAGCCAATGGACAGCTCTCTCTGGGGCCAACGTCCTGACTTTC	CASSQWTALSGANVLTF
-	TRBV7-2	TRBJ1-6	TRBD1	TGTGCCAGCAGCTGGACAGGGGGCGCGAGATCACCCCTCCACTTT	CASSWTGGARSPLHF
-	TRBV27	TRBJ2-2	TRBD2	TGTGCCAGCAGTCGTGGGACTAGCGGGACCGGGGAGCTGTTTTTT	CASSRGTSGTGELFF
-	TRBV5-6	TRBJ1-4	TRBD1	TGTGCCAGCAGCAAGCTTGGGACAGGGGCAACTAATGAAAAACTGTTTTTT	CASSKLGTGATNEKLFF
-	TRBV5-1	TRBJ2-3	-	TGCGCCAGCAGCTTCGACTCCGCTAGCACAGATACGCAGTATTTT	CASSFDSASTDTQYF
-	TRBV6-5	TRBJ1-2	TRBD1	TGTGCCAGCAGAGGCCTACAGGGGGTATTTGGCTACACCTTC	CASRGLQGVFGYTF
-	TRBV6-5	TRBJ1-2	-	TGTGCCAGCTCCCGAGAGGAGGGGCTCCGTGGCTACACCTTC	CASSREEGLRGYTF
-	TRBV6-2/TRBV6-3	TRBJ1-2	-	TGTGCCAGCAGTTACTCGTTCGGGGATGGCTACACCTTC	CASSYSFGDGYTF
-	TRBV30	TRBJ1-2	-	TGTGCCTGGAATGGTCTTTTTGGAGGGAACTTTTATGGTGGCTACACCTTC	CAWNGLFGGNFYGGYTF
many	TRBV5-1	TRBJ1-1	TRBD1	TGCGCCAGCAGCTCAGGGACAGGGGTCCGGAGCACTGAAGCTTTCTTT	CASSSGTGVRSTEAFF
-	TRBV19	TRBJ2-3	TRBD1	TGTGCCAGTAGTATGGACAGGTCGGCAGATACGCAGTATTTT	CASSMDRSADTQYF
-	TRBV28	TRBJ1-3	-	TGTGCCAGCAACTCAGAGGGTGTTGGATCTGGAAACACCATATATTTT	CASNSEGVGSGNTIYF
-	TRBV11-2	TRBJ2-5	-	TGTGCCAGCAGCGCGACAGGACCTCAAGAGACCCAGTACTTC	CASSATGPQETQYF
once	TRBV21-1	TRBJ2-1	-	TGTGCCAGCACAGAGAGACTAGCGGGGGGGAGCTCCTACAATGAGCAGTTCTTC	CASTERLAGGSSYNEQFF
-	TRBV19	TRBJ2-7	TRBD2	TGTGCCAGTAGTATAGGCGGTAGCGGGAGTGCCGAGCAGTACTTC	CASSIGGSGSAEQYF
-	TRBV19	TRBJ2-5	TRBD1	TGTGCCAGTAGTCCAAATACAGGGGGGCTGGAGACCCAGTACTTC	CASSPNTGGLETQYF
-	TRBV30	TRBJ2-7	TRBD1	TGTGCCTGGAGGGGGACAGGGAAGCCCTCCTACGAGCAGTACTTC	CAWRGTGKPSYEQYF
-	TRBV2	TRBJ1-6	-	TGTGCCACCGAGCGGGGAAACGACTCACCCCTCCACTTT	CATERGNDSPLHF
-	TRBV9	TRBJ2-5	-	TGTGCCAGCAGCGGTGGACATCGTTCGGAGACCCAGTACTTC	CASSGGHRSETQYF
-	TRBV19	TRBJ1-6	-	TGTGCCAGTAGTATAGAGGCAGATAATTCACCCCTCCACTTT	CASSIEADNSPLHF
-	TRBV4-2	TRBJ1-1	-	TGTGCCAGCAGCCAAGATTTAATGGGGCAGGCGAACACTGAAGCTTTCTTT	CASSQDLMGQANTEAFF
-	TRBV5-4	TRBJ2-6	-	TGTGCCAGCAGCTTGGTGTACAGGTCTGGGGCCAACGTCCTGACTTTC	CASSLVYRSGANVLTF
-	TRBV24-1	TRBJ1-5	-	TGTGCCACCAGTGATACCGGGGGGACAAATCAGCCCCAGCATTTT	CATSDTGGTNQPQHF
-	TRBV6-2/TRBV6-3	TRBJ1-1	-	TGTGCCAGCAGTTACGGCCATTCCGAAGCTTTCTTT	CASSYGHSEAFF
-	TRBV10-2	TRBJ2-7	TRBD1	TGCGCCAGCAGAGCTGGGACAGGGTCCTACGAGCAGTACTTC	CASRAGTGSYEQYF
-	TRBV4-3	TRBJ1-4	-	TGCGCCAGCAGCCAACAAAACCTGGGGGGGGAAGCTAATGAAAAACTGTTTTTT	CASSQQNLGGEANEKLFF
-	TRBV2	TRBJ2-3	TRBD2	TGTGCCAGCAGGCAAACTAGCGGGGGGTCCTCAGATACGCAGTATTTT	CASRQTSGGSSDTQYF
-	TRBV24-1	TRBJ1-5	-	TGTGCCACCAGCCAGGCGGGGCGTGAGCCCCAGCATTTT	CATSQAGREPQHF
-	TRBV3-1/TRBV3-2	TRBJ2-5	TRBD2	TGTGCCAGCAGCCAAAGACTAGCGGGAGGGGATTTGGAGACCCAGTACTTC	CASSQRLAGGDLETQYF
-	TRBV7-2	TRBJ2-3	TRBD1	TGTGCCAGCCGGGACAGGGGGACAGATACGCAGTATTTT	CASRDRGTDTQYF
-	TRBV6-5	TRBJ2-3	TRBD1	TGTGCCATCGTCGGACAGGTCACAGATACGCAGTATTTT	CAIVGQVTDTQYF
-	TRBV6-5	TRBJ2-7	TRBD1	TGTGCCAGCAGTACTTACAGGGGTGGAAACGAGCAGTACTTC	CASSTYRGGNEQYF
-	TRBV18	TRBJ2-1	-	TGTGCCAGCTCAGATTACGGGAGAGAGGGGTCCAATGAGCAGTTCTTC	CASSDYGREGSNEQFF
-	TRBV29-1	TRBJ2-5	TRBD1	TGCAGCGCCCGGACAGGCCTTTTGGAAGAGACCCAGTACTTC	CSARTGLLEETQYF
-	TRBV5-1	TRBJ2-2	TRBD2	TGCGCCAGCAGTTTCGTAGCGGGGAGGAACACCGGGGAGCTGTTTTTT	CASSFVAGRNTGELFF
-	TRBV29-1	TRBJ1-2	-	TGCAGCGTTGCCCAGAGGACTAACTATGGCTACACCTTC	CSVAQRTNYGYTF
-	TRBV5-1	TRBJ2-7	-	TGCGCCAGCAGCTTTAACTCCTACGAGCAGTACTTC	CASSFNSYEQYF
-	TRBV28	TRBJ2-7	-	TGTGCCAGCAGTTTTTCTGGCAGATATTACGAGCAGTACTTC	CASSFSGRYYEQYF
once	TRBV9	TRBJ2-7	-	TGTGCCAGCAGCGGACTAGGTCGTGGCGAGCAGTACTTC	CASSGLGRGEQYF
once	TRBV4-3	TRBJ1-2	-	TGCGCCAGCAGCCACTCACCCGAGGAGGGCTACACCTTC	CASSHSPEEGYTF
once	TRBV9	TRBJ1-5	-	TGTGCCAGCAGCTTCGGGGAAGGACAGCCCCAGCATTTT	CASSFGEGQPQHF
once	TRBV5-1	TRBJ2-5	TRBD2	TGCGCCAGCAAAGAGGGAGCGGGAGGGCCGGAGACCCAGTACTTC	CASKEGAGGPETQYF
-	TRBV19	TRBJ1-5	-	TGTGCCAGTAGTTCCCTTGGGCGTAATCAGCCCCAGCATTTT	CASSSLGRNQPQHF
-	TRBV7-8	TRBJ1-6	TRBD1	TGTGCCAGCAGCCACTCGGGACAGAGCAATTCACCCCTCCACTTT	CASSHSGQSNSPLHF
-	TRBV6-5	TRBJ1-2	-	TGTGCCAGCAGCCCGGGACTTTGGGTCTATGGCTACACCTTC	CASSPGLWVYGYTF
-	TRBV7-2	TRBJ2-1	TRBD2	TGTGCCAGCAGCTTGGGCGGGGGTGGCTACAATGAGCAGTTCTTC	CASSLGGGGYNEQFF
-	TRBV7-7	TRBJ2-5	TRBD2	TGTGCCAGCAGCTTGACTAGCGGACAAGAGACCCAGTACTTC	CASSLTSGQETQYF
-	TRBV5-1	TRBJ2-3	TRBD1	TGCGCCAGCAGCTTGGCCGGCAGGACAGGGACAGATACGCAGTATTTT	CASSLAGRTGTDTQYF
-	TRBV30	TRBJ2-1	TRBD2	TGTGCCTGGAAAATACTAGCGGAACATCTGGATGAGCAGTTCTTC	CAWKILAEHLDEQFF
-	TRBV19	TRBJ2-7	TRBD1	TGTGCCAGTAGTCCCCTGGACAGGGACTCCTACGAGCAGTACTTC	CASSPLDRDSYEQYF
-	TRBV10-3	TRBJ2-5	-	TGTGCCATCGCAGCCGGGGAGACCCAGTACTTC	CAIAAGETQYF
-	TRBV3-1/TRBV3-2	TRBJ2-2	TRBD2	TGTGCCAGCAGCCGCGGACTAGCGGGAGTAAGCACCGGGGAGCTGTTTTTT	CASSRGLAGVSTGELFF
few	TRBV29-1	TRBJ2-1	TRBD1	TGCAGCGTGGGACAGGGGGCTTATGGTGAGCAGTTCTTC	CSVGQGAYGEQFF
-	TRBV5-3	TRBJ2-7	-	TGTGCCAGAAGCTTGGGGGTAGCGGTAAAACCTACCGAGCAGTACTTC	CARSLGVAVKPTEQYF
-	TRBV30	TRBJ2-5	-	TGTGCCTGGAGCAGGGGCCTCCAAGAGACCCAGTACTTC	CAWSRGLQETQYF
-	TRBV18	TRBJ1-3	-	TGTGCCAGCTCACCATCGCAGGGCTCTGGAAACACCATATATTTT	CASSPSQGSGNTIYF
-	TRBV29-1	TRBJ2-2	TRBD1	TGCAGCGCCATGACAGGGGGCGACACCGGGGAGCTGTTTTTT	CSAMTGGDTGELFF
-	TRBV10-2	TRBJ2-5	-	TGCGCCAGCAGTGATGACCTGGGGGGAGAGACCCAGTACTTC	CASSDDLGGETQYF